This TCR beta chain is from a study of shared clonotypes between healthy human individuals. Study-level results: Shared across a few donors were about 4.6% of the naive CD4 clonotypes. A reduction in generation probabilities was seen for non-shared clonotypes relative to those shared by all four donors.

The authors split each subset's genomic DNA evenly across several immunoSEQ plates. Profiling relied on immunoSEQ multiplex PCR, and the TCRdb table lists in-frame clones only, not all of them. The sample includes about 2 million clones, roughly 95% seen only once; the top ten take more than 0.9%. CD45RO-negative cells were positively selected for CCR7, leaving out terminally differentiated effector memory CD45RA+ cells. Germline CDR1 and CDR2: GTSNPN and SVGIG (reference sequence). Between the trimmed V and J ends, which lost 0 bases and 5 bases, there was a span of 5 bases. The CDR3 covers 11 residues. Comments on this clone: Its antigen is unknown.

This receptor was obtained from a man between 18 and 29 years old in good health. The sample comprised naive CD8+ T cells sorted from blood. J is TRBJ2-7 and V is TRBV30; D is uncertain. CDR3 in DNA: TGTGCCTGGAGTGTGGTAAACGAGCAGTACTTC. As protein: CAWSVVNEQYF.